These 15 T cell receptor beta chains were sequenced from one sample in a study of T-cell reconstitution after alpha-beta-depleted transplantation in children. A library of TCRbeta sequences, prepared with unique molecular identifiers, was generated. TCRdb reanalysed the PCR reads using MiXCR and keeps one entry per CDR3 protein. The sample comprises 250,000 to 400,000 distinct CDR3 sequences, over 20% of which are singletons, and 11% rests with the top ten. The sample consisted of PBMCs, mostly from graft donor cells, taken 180 days after TCRalphabeta/CD19-depleted stem cell transplant. These receptors originate from a male patient aged 10 to 17 who had a stem cell transplant for acute lymphoblastic leukemia, so the T cells may come from the graft donor.

This clonotype came up a few times. The chain recombines TRBV12-3 or TRBV12-4 with TRBJ2-7; possibly TRBD2 for D (6 bases). The CDR3 is 12 residues long. Deletions cut 4 bases from V and 9 bases from J, with 13 bases between. CDR3 DNA sequence: TGTGCCAGCAGTTCGACTAGTGGGGGGCAGTACTTC. Protein sequence: CASSSTSGGQYF.

This sequence joins TRBV6-1 and TRBJ2-1; possibly TRBD1 for D (6 bases). The CDR3 runs 15 residues. The germline CDR1 and CDR2 sequences are MNHNS and SASEGT. V lost 5 bases and J lost 7, with 18 bases in between. The chain's CDR3 is CASSTRRGVTNEQFF. Written as DNA, the CDR3 is TGTGCCAGCAGTACCCGCAGGGGTGTCACAAATGAGCAGTTCTTC.

This clonotype was detected a few times. The chain links TRBV11-2 to TRBJ2-7; the match to TRBD2 covers 11 bases. This CDR3 region has 15 residues. Losses at the gene ends were 4 bases for V and 4 bases for J; bases not matched to a gene: 6. In germline, CDR1 is SGHAT, CDR2 FQNNGV. The CDR3 is CASSSTSGRGYEQYF. For the CDR3, the DNA is TGTGCCAGCAGCTCAACTAGCGGGAGAGGGTACGAGCAGTACTTC.

The chain couples TRBV20-1 to TRBJ2-1; TRBD2 is a possible D gene (6 bases). This CDR3 has 14 residues. Per the germline V gene, CDR1 is DFQATT and CDR2 is SNEGSKA (reference sequence). V lost 3 bases and J 6 bases, leaving 15 bases between the germline ends. The CDR3 loop reads CSASRGLGGNEQFF. The CDR3 nucleotides read TGCAGTGCTAGCCGGGGACTGGGGGGCAATGAGCAGTTCTTC.

This clonotype showed up many times. The CDR3 DNA reads as TGTGCCAGCAGCTTAGTTTGGCAGGGGGAACGGCAGCCCCAGCATTTT. It is translated as CASSLVWQGERQPQHF. The V and J genes are TRBV7-2 and TRBJ1-5, with TRBD1 matching 7 bases. Germline lookup yields CDR1 SGHTA and CDR2 FQGNSA. The CDR3 sequence is 16 residues long. V lost 1 base to trimming and J lost 7 bases; unmatched junction nucleotides: 10.

This clonotype was recorded a few times. The chain has TRBV5-1 and TRBJ2-5; no clear D. Trimming removed 1 base from V and 2 bases from J, with 9 bases in between. CDR3 length: 14 amino acids. Germline CDR1 reads SGHRS; CDR2 reads YFSETQ. The CDR3 region is CASSLIPSQETQYF. The CDR3 DNA is TGCGCCAGCAGCTTGATCCCCTCACAAGAGACCCAGTACTTC.

The chain joins TRBV30 to TRBJ2-2, with a tentative D call TRBD2 (6 bases). Germline V gives CDR1 GTSNPN, CDR2 SVGIG (reference sequence). With 3 bases removed from V and 6 bases from J, the gap between germline ends came to 11 bases. This CDR3 contains 13 residues. As DNA, the CDR3 is TGTGCCTGGAGACTAGCAACCGCCGGGGAGCTGTTTTTT. Its translation is CAWRLATAGELFF.

The chain employs TRBV29-1 and TRBJ1-2, with 12 bases that match TRBD1. V was clipped by 5 bases and J by 2 bases; unmatched bases: 6. CDR1 SQVTM and CDR2 ANQGSEA come from the germline V gene. The CDR3 has 15 amino acids. The CDR3 nucleotides are TGCAGCGTTCCGGGACAGGGGGCTGCCAACTATGGCTACACCTTC. Protein: CSVPGQGAANYGYTF.

This chain links TRBV7-3 with TRBJ2-7, with 12 bases fitting TRBD1. The junction had 12 bases not matched to a gene; V was cut back by 5 bases and J by 7 bases. CDR1 SGHTA and CDR2 FQGTGA come from the germline V gene. There are 16 residues in the CDR3. The CDR3 DNA follows: TGTGCCAGCAGCCCAGACGGGGGGACAGGGGGCGCGGAGCAGTACTTC. Its translation is CASSPDGGTGGAEQYF.

This clonotype has a handful of counts. The chain employs TRBV5-6 and TRBJ2-7, with D possibly TRBD2 on 6 matching bases. Looked up from germline, CDR1 is SGHDT and CDR2 is YYEEEE. The CDR3 loop spans 17 amino acids. Trimming took off 1 base at V and 4 bases at J, with 21 bases between the two ends. The chain's CDR3 is CASSLKSLARKIYEQYF. For the CDR3, the DNA is TGTGCCAGCAGCTTGAAGTCCCTAGCGAGGAAGATTTACGAGCAGTACTTC.

This clonotype was found a few times. V is TRBV7-2 and J is TRBJ2-1; 8 bases fit TRBD2. Germline-derived CDR1 and CDR2 are SGHTA and FQGNSA. This CDR3 spans 14 amino acids. V gave up 2 bases and J gave up 7 bases; unmatched junction bases: 4. DNA of the CDR3: TGTGCCAGCAGCTTAAGACTAGCGCAGAATGAGCAGTTCTTC. Translated, it gives CASSLRLAQNEQFF. Combining the CDR3 with reference TRBV7-2 and TRBJ2-1 gives the whole variable domain GAGVSQSPSNKVTEKGKDVELRCDPISGHTALYWYRQSLGQGLEFLIYFQGNSAPDKSGLPSDRFSAERTGGSVSTLTIQRTQQEDSAVYLCASSLRLAQNEQFFGPGTRLTVL.

The chain links TRBV20-1 to TRBJ2-5; possibly TRBD2 for D (6 bases). Trimming stripped 3 bases from V and 5 bases from J, with 13 bases between. This CDR3 comprises 13 residues. Germline lookup yields CDR1 DFQATT and CDR2 SNEGSKA (reference sequence). Here the CDR3 DNA reads TGCAGTGCTAGGTCTGGGACTTGGGAGACCCAGTACTTC. It specifies CSARSGTWETQYF.

J is TRBJ2-3 and V is TRBV10-3; 7 bases agree with TRBD2. J lost 2 bases, V lost 4 bases, and 6 bases had no gene match. The CDR3 is 15 residues long. Germline loops: CDR1 ENHRY, CDR2 SYGVKD. This CDR3 reads CAISGREGPTDTQYF. The CDR3 coding sequence is TGTGCCATCAGTGGTAGGGAGGGACCCACAGATACGCAGTATTTT.

This sequence joins TRBV20-1 and TRBJ2-1; D remains unclear. Per germline, CDR1 DFQATT and CDR2 SNEGSKA (reference sequence). The CDR3 loop spans 15 amino acids. With 3 bases removed from V and 2 bases from J, the gap between germline ends came to 14 bases. The CDR3 DNA sequence: TGCAGTGCTAGTGCGGCAGGTTTCACCTACAATGAGCAGTTCTTC. Protein: CSASAAGFTYNEQFF.

The genes are TRBV6-5 and TRBJ2-1; D unclear. The V gene lost 7 bases and the J gene lost 1 base, with 14 bases spanning the gap. The CDR3 has 15 residues. CDR1 and CDR2 from the germline V gene are MNHEY and SVGAGI. The CDR3 nucleotides read TGTGCCAGCACCCCTGAGTTGCCTTCCTACAATGAGCAGTTCTTC. The encoded protein is CASTPELPSYNEQFF.